This TCR beta chain was found in a study of cytomegalovirus exposure and HLA in healthy donors. Findings and caveats of the study: CMV antigen specificity of a few CMV-associated chains was confirmed in vitro.

Per the germline V gene, CDR1 is LNHDA and CDR2 is SQIVND (reference sequence). This CDR3 has 13 amino acids. Trimming stripped 6 bases from V and 2 bases from J, with 8 bases between. Remarks on this clone: What it recognizes is unknown.

Vbeta (60) and Jbeta (13) primers were used in the PCR. The assay was immunoSEQ multiplex PCR, and TCRdb's table has in-frame clones only and misses some. The ten most abundant clones cover roughly 5.8% of a sample with approximately 37,000 clones. The sequencing input was PBMCs. This clonotype was sampled from a human donor in good health. The chain uses TRBV19 and TRBJ1-5; D is uncertain. The CDR3 region has the DNA TGTGCCAGTAGGACTATGGGCAATCAGCCCCAGCATTTT. It is translated as CASRTMGNQPQHF.